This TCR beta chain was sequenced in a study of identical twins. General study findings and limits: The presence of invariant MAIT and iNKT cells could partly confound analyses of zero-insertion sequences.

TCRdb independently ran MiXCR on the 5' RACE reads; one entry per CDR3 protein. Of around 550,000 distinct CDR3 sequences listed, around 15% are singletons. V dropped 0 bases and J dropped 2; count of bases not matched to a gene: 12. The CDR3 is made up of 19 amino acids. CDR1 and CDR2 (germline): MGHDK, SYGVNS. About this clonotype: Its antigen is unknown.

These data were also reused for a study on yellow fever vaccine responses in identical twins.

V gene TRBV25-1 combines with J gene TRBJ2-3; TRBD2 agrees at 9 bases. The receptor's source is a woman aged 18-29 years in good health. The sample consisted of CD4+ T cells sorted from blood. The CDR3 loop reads CASSEYAGASGAPTDTQYF. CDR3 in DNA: TGTGCCAGCAGTGAATATGCTGGGGCTAGCGGGGCCCCCACAGATACGCAGTATTTT.